Below, one TCR beta chain is given with its context. Its antigen is unknown. This entry comes from a study of cytomegalovirus exposure and HLA in healthy donors. The CDR3 is made up of 18 amino acids. Germline V gene lookup returns CDR1 LGHNA and CDR2 YSLEER. V lost 6 bases and J lost 5; bases outside the gene matches: 11. General study findings and limits: One variant, a missense change in DCLRE1C, was linked in a later analysis to TCR beta V- and J-gene trimming. In presence/absence analyses, roughly uniform sequencing depth across donors was assumed.

In the PCR, 60 Vbeta and 13 Jbeta primers were used. The repertoire was sequenced with immunoSEQ multiplex PCR; TCRdb's copy has only in-frame clones and lacks some. Of 150,000 to 200,000 clones listed, 70% to 80% are singletons. This rearrangement joins TRBV4-3 to TRBJ2-1; 15 positions agree with TRBD2. The sample taken for sequencing was PBMCs. The clonotype originates from a woman in her twenties or thirties in good health and CMV-seropositive. The chain's CDR3 is CASSPGTSGRIGDNEQFF. CDR3 nucleotides: TGCGCCAGCAGTCCCGGGACTAGCGGGAGGATAGGAGACAATGAGCAGTTCTTC.